Listed below are T cell receptor beta chains from one sample, sequenced in a study of blood T cell repertoires in COVID-19. Profiling relied on immunoSEQ multiplex PCR, and the TCRdb table lists in-frame clones only, not all of them. The profile shows hundreds of thousands of clones, 80% to 90% of them singletons. The sequenced material came from PBMCs or T cells enriched from blood (not recorded which). Receptor source: a woman in her fifties or sixties who had been exposed to COVID-19. The CDR3 runs from the conserved cysteine through the conserved F or W. The D gene is left open where the match is weak. The size entry is marked missing in some rows and otherwise reads once, few, many or a size class.

>TRBD2|TRBJ2-7|-|TRBV5-1
TGCGCCAGCAGCCCGGGACTAGCGGGGGGGCGTGCCTACGAGCAGTACTTC
CASSPGLAGGRAYEQYF
>TRBD2|TRBJ2-2|once|TRBV12-5
TGTGCTAGTGGTCCACCGGGACTAGCGACTGTGTTTTTT
CASGPPGLATVFF
>-|TRBJ1-6|-|TRBV28
TGTGCCAGCAGTTTAGGGGGGTATAGCTCCTATAATTCACCCCTCCACTTT
CASSLGGYSSYNSPLHF
>-|TRBJ1-2|-|TRBV5-5
TGTGCCAGCAGCTTGGAGGTATTCAGCCCGGGGGGGGGCTACACCTTC
CASSLEVFSPGGGYTF
>-|TRBJ1-5|-|TRBV7-9
TGTGCCAGCAGCTTTGGACAACGAAATCAGCCCCAGCATTTT
CASSFGQRNQPQHF
>-|TRBJ1-6|-|TRBV27
TGTGCCAGCAGTTTATACTCAGGGGCCCCCTCCTATAATTCACCCCTCCACTTT
CASSLYSGAPSYNSPLHF
>TRBD1|TRBJ1-3|few|TRBV13
TGTGCCACCAGTGGGACAGGGCAAGGAAACACCATATATTTT
CATSGTGQGNTIYF
>-|TRBJ1-1|-|TRBV12-3/TRBV12-4
TGTGCCAGCAGTTTACGGAGGAACACTGAAGCTTTCTTT
CASSLRRNTEAFF
>-|TRBJ1-6|-|TRBV19
TGTGCCAGTGCCTCTGGGAGGGGTAATTCACCCCTCCACTTT
CASASGRGNSPLHF
>-|TRBJ1-4|-|TRBV28
TGTGCCAGCAGTTTATGGGACAATCATGAAAAACTGTTTTTT
CASSLWDNHEKLFF
>-|TRBJ2-5|-|TRBV19
TGTGCCAGTAGCCAGGGGGGCCAGAGGACCCAGTACTTC
CASSQGGQRTQYF
>-|TRBJ1-2|-|TRBV18
TGTGCCAGCTCACTTCCAAGCGCATTCGGCTACACCTTC
CASSLPSAFGYTF
>-|TRBJ2-3|-|TRBV3-1/TRBV3-2
TGTGCCAGCAGCCAAGCCATCAGGGAAGCCGGGACAGATACGCAGTATTTT
CASSQAIREAGTDTQYF
>-|TRBJ1-1|-|TRBV7-9
TGTGCCAGCAGCTTAAATCCGGTAGATGCTGAAGCTTTCTTT
CASSLNPVDAEAFF
>-|TRBJ1-3|-|TRBV7-2
TGTGCCAGCAGCCAGGCCATTCCGAGCTCTGGAAACACCATATATTTT
CASSQAIPSSGNTIYF
>-|TRBJ1-2|few|TRBV25-1
TGTGCCAGCAGTGAAACTAAAGGCGGCTACACCTTC
CASSETKGGYTF
>-|TRBJ1-2|-|TRBV29-1
TGCAGCGTTTATGAGGGGGATGGCTACACCTTC
CSVYEGDGYTF
>TRBD2|TRBJ2-3|once|TRBV9
TGTGCCAGCAGCGTAGAAGCAGCGGGGGGGCCGAGAGATACGCAGTATTTT
CASSVEAAGGPRDTQYF
>-|TRBJ2-2|-|TRBV5-5
TGTGCCAGCAGCTTTGTAACCCTGAGGACCGGGGAGCTGTTTTTT
CASSFVTLRTGELFF
>TRBD1|TRBJ1-2|-|TRBV27
TGTGCCAGCAGTCCCCGGACAGGAGAAGTCTATGGCTACACCTTC
CASSPRTGEVYGYTF
>TRBD1|TRBJ2-7|-|TRBV7-8
TGTGCCAGCAGCCGCCTCCCGGGACAGGGGGACGAGCAGTACTTC
CASSRLPGQGDEQYF
>TRBD1|TRBJ2-7|-|TRBV5-1
TGCGCCAGCAGCTACGACGGGACAGGGCTATACGAGCAGTACTTC
CASSYDGTGLYEQYF
>-|TRBJ1-4|once|TRBV2
TGTGCCAGCAACTTACCCCAAGGGGGAATGGAAAAACTGTTTTTT
CASNLPQGGMEKLFF
>TRBD1|TRBJ1-2|-|TRBV7-2
TGTGCCAGCAGCTCCGGGACAGCCTATGGCTACACCTTC
CASSSGTAYGYTF
>-|TRBJ1-4|-|TRBV18
TGTGCCAGCTCTCCCGACAGAAGTGAAAAACTGTTTTTT
CASSPDRSEKLFF
>-|TRBJ2-7|-|TRBV6-5
TGTGCCAGCAGTTTCCTAAATCAGCAGTACTTC
CASSFLNQQYF
>-|TRBJ1-5|-|TRBV7-9
TGTGCCAGCAGCCGAGGGGGTTCCAATCAGCCCCAGCATTTT
CASSRGGSNQPQHF